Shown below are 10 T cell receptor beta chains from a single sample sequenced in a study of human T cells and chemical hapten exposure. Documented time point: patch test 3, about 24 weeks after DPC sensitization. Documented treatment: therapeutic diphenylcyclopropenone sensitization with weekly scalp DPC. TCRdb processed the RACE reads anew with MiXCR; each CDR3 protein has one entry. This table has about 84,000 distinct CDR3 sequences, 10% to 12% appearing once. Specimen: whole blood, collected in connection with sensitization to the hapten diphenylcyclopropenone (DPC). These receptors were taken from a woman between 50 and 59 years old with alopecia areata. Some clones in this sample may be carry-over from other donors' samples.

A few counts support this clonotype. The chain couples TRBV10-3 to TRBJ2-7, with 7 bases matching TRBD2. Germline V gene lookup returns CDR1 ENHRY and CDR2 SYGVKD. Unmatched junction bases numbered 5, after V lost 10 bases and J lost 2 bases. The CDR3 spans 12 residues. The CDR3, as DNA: TGTGCCACCACAAGCGGGGCCTACGAGCAGTACTTC. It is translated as CATTSGAYEQYF.

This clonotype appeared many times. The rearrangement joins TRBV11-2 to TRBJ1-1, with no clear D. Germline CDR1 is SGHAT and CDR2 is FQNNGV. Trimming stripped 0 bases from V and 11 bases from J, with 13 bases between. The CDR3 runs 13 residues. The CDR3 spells CASSLDGRYVAFF. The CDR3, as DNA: TGTGCCAGCAGCTTAGATGGACGTTATGTGGCTTTCTTT.

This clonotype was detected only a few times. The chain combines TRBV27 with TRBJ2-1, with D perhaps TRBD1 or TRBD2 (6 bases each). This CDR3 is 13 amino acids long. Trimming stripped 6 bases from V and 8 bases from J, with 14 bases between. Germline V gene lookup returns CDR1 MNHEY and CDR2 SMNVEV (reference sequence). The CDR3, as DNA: TGTGCCAGCAGCCCAGGGGAGGTCGATGAGCAGTTCTTC. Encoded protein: CASSPGEVDEQFF.

CDR3 loop: CAWSDSPYEQYF. For the CDR3, the DNA is TGTGCCTGGAGCGACAGTCCCTACGAGCAGTACTTC. This chain uses TRBV30 with TRBJ2-7, with a weak D call TRBD1 (5 bases). CDR1 is GTSNPN, CDR2 SVGIG, per germline (reference sequence). Trimming shortened V by 3 bases and J by 2 bases, and 8 bases separated the two germline ends. The CDR3 runs to 12 residues.

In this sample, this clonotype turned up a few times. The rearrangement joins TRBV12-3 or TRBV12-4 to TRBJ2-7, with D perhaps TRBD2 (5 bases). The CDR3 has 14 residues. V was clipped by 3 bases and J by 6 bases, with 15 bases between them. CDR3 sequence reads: CASSFERGYSEQYF. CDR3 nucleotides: TGTGCCAGCAGTTTTGAAAGAGGGTATAGCGAGCAGTACTTC.

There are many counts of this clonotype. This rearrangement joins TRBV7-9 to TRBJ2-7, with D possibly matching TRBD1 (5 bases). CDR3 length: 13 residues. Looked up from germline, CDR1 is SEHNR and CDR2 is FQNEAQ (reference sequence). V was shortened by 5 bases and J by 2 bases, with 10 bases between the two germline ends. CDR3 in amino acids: CASSLAGTYEQYF. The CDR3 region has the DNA TGTGCCAGCAGCCTGGCAGGGACCTACGAGCAGTACTTC.

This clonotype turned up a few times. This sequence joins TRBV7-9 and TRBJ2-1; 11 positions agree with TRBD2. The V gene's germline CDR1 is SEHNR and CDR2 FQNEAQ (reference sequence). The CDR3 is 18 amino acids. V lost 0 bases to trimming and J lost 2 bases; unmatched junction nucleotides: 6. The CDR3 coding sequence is TGTGCCAGCAGCTTAGCCCTAGCGGGAGGTTATACCTACAATGAGCAGTTCTTC. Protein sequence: CASSLALAGGYTYNEQFF.

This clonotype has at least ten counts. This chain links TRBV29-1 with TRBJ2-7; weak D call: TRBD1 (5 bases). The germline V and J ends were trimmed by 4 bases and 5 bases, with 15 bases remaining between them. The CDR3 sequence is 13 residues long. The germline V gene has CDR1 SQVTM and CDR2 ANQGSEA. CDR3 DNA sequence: TGCAGCGTTGCAGTGGGGCACAATGACGAGCAGTACTTC. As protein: CSVAVGHNDEQYF.

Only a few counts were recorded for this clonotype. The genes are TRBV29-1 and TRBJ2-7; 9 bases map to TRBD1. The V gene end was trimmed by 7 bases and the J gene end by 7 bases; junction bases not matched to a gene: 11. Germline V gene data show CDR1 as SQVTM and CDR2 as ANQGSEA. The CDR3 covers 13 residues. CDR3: CSAYRDRVGEQYF. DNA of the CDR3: TGCAGCGCATACCGGGACAGGGTGGGAGAGCAGTACTTC.

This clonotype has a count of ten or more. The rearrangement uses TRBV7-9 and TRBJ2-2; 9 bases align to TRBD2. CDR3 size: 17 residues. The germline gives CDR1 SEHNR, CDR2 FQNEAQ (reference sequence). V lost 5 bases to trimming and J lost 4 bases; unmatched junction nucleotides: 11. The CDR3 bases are TGTGCCAGCAGCCCCCTCGGGCGGGAGGGCCCCACCGGGGAGCTGTTTTTT. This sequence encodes CASSPLGREGPTGELFF.